The 26 T cell receptor beta chains listed next were all sequenced from one sample in a study of PD-1 blockade in classical Hodgkin lymphoma. Time point given: cycle 4 day 1 (C4D1), after more than 5 weeks of nivolumab. Following autologous stem cell transplantation, relapse occurred in every patient, and exposure to brentuximab vedotin varied. Clones were sequenced by immunoSEQ multiplex PCR, and TCRdb holds only the in-frame ones, with some missing. The sample records roughly 50,000 clones, about 89% being singletons. The sequencing here drew on peripheral blood mononuclear cells (PBMCs), taken before the fourth cycle of nivolumab. Every receptor here comes from a human donor with classical Hodgkin lymphoma.

This chain links TRBV5-4 with TRBJ2-7; possibly TRBD2 for D (5 bases). The germline V gene has CDR1 SGHNT and CDR2 YYREEE (reference sequence). The germline V and J ends were trimmed by 0 bases and 9 bases, with 10 bases remaining between them. This CDR3 spans 12 amino acids. The CDR3 coding sequence is TGTGCCAGCAGCTTGGACGGTCGGGGGCAGTACTTC. Translation gives CASSLDGRGQYF.

This rearrangement joins TRBV27 to TRBJ2-2, with D unresolved. Germline CDR1 MNHEY, CDR2 SMNVEV (reference sequence). The CDR3 spans 17 residues. Between the trimmed V and J ends, which lost 4 bases and 1 base, there was a span of 16 bases. The CDR3 sequence is CASSSHSGPMNTGELFF. In nucleotides, the CDR3 is TGTGCCAGCAGTTCCCACTCCGGGCCTATGAACACCGGGGAGCTGTTTTTT.

CDR3 residues: CASSPGDQDYGYTF. CDR3 sequence (DNA): TGTGCCAGCAGCCCAGGGGATCAGGACTATGGCTACACCTTC. This chain joins TRBV27 and TRBJ1-2; D may be TRBD1 (6 bases). From germline, CDR1 is MNHEY and CDR2 SMNVEV (reference sequence). The CDR3 is 14 amino acids. Trimming pared 6 bases from V and 3 bases from J, leaving 14 bases between.

The CDR3 spells CSGGGGTSSSYEQYF. CDR3 DNA: TGCAGCGGGGGTGGTGGGACTTCGAGCTCCTACGAGCAGTACTTC. This rearrangement joins TRBV29-1 to TRBJ2-7; perhaps TRBD2 as D (6 bases). The CDR3 spans 15 residues. V gave up 7 bases and J gave up 0 bases, with 19 bases separating them. CDR1 is SQVTM and CDR2 is ANQGSEA in the germline V gene.

The genes are TRBV11-2 and TRBJ1-5, with D possibly being TRBD1 (5 bases). V was clipped by 0 bases and J by 7 bases, with 13 bases between them. The germline V gene has CDR1 SGHAT and CDR2 FQNNGV. The CDR3 runs 15 residues. DNA of the CDR3: TGTGCCAGCAGCTTAGAGGGCAGGGAAAGGCAGCCCCAGCATTTT. It encodes CASSLEGRERQPQHF.

V is TRBV5-4 and J is TRBJ2-7, with D hard to call. CDR1 and CDR2 from the germline V gene are SGHNT and YYREEE (reference sequence). The germline V and J ends were trimmed by 0 bases and 3 bases, with 13 bases remaining between them. The CDR3 runs 15 residues. CDR3 bases: TGTGCCAGCAGCTTGGCCGCAGCTACCCACTACGAGCAGTACTTC. Encoded protein: CASSLAAATHYEQYF.

This chain links TRBV7-2 with TRBJ2-1; D ambiguous. Trimming removed 5 bases from V and 0 bases from J, with 11 bases in between. In germline, CDR1 is SGHTA, CDR2 FQGNSA. The CDR3 spans 15 residues. The CDR3 protein is CASSRDPLSYNEQFF. For the CDR3, the DNA is TGTGCCAGCAGCCGCGATCCGCTCTCCTACAATGAGCAGTTCTTC.

Note on this clone: Different DNA sequences within this sample yield the same CDR3. The chain links TRBV5-1 to TRBJ1-1; D is uncertain. V lost 2 bases, J lost 1 base, and 6 bases lay in between. CDR3 size: 13 residues. Germline V lookup: CDR1 SGHRS, CDR2 YFSETQ. CDR3 DNA: TGCGCCAGCAGCTTAGGCGGGAACACTGAAGCTTTCTTT. As protein: CASSLGGNTEAFF. Full variable domain (outside the CDR3, taken from reference TRBV5-1 and TRBJ1-1): KAGVTQTPRYLIKTRGQQVTLSCSPISGHRSVSWYQQTPGQGLQFLFEYFSETQRNKGNFPGRFSGRQFSNSRSEMNVSTLELGDSALYLCASSLGGNTEAFFGQGTRLTVV.

This clone was counted a single time. The chain is built from TRBV5-1 and TRBJ1-1; D is possibly TRBD1 (6 bases). The CDR3 sequence is 14 residues long. Between the trimmed V and J ends, which lost 4 bases and 3 bases, there was a span of 13 bases. Per the germline V gene, CDR1 is SGHRS and CDR2 is YFSETQ. The CDR3 spells CASSPTGADTEAFF. The CDR3 DNA reads TGCGCCAGCAGCCCTACGGGGGCTGACACTGAAGCTTTCTTT. The whole variable domain, remainder taken from reference TRBV5-1 and TRBJ1-1, is KAGVTQTPRYLIKTRGQQVTLSCSPISGHRSVSWYQQTPGQGLQFLFEYFSETQRNKGNFPGRFSGRQFSNSRSEMNVSTLELGDSALYLCASSPTGADTEAFFGQGTRLTVV.

The J gene is TRBJ1-2, the V gene TRBV14, with 7 positions matching TRBD1. V lost 1 base and J lost 5; bases outside the gene matches: 4. The CDR3 contains 14 residues. CDR1 is SGHDN and CDR2 is FVKESK in the germline V gene. The CDR3 here is CASSQVDRAYGYTF. The DNA for the CDR3 is TGTGCCAGCAGCCAAGTTGACAGGGCATATGGCTACACCTTC.

This clone was detected only a few times. This sequence joins TRBV27 and TRBJ1-5, with D unresolved. CDR1 MNHEY and CDR2 SMNVEV come from the germline V gene (reference sequence). With 4 bases removed from V and 8 bases from J, the gap between germline ends came to 15 bases. The CDR3 runs to 14 residues. The CDR3 loop is CASSSAPDREPQHF. CDR3 bases: TGTGCCAGCAGTTCCGCCCCCGACCGTGAGCCCCAGCATTTT.

V usage is TRBV10-1 and J usage is TRBJ2-7; maybe TRBD2 (5 bases). This CDR3 has 13 residues. V was pared by 2 bases and J by 2 bases, with 7 bases between. CDR1 is WNHNN and CDR2 is SYGVQD in the germline V gene (reference sequence). CDR3 DNA sequence: TGCGCCAGCAGTGAGAGGGAGCCCTACGAGCAGTACTTC. Translated: CASSEREPYEQYF.

This chain joins TRBV18 and TRBJ1-1; D gene uncertain. The V end lost 3 bases, the J end lost 5 bases, and 13 bases lay between the germline ends. Germline loops: CDR1 KGHSH, CDR2 LQKENI. There are 14 residues in the CDR3. CDR3 nucleotides: TGTGCCAGCTCACCGGGTGCGATGAGAACTGAAGCTTTCTTT. Its protein is CASSPGAMRTEAFF. The full variable domain, its missing parts supplied by reference TRBV18 and TRBJ1-1, is NAGVMQNPRHLVRRRGQEARLRCSPMKGHSHVYWYRQLPEEGLKFMVYLQKENIIDESGMPKERFSAEFPKEGPSILRIQQVVRGDSAAYFCASSPGAMRTEAFFGQGTRLTVV.

The chain recombines TRBV7-2 with TRBJ2-3; D remains ambiguous. The V gene's germline CDR1 is SGHTA and CDR2 FQGNSA. Trimming shortened V by 1 base and J by 1 base, and 6 bases separated the two germline ends. This CDR3 is built from 14 residues. The CDR3 nucleotides read TGTGCCAGCAGCTTAGTCGAGGGCACAGATACGCAGTATTTT. Amino acid sequence: CASSLVEGTDTQYF.

This clone has a handful of counts. The V and J genes are TRBV6-6 and TRBJ2-7; D possibly corresponds to TRBD1 (5 bases). Trimming removed 8 bases at V and 2 bases at J, with 19 bases between. The CDR3 covers 15 residues. Germline lookup yields CDR1 MNHNY and CDR2 SVGAGI (reference sequence). In DNA, the CDR3 is TGTGCCAGCTTGACCCCTGGGGCAGTCCCCTACGAGCAGTACTTC. Translation gives CASLTPGAVPYEQYF.

The chain joins TRBV19 to TRBJ2-3, with a tentative D call TRBD2 (7 bases). Germline V gives CDR1 LNHDA, CDR2 SQIVND (reference sequence). This CDR3 region has 13 residues. V shed 7 bases and J shed 3 bases, with 11 bases lying between them. For the CDR3, the DNA is TGTGCCAGTACTGAGGGGGGGACAGATACGCAGTATTTT. Translation gives CASTEGGTDTQYF.

There are a few counts of this clone. The V gene is TRBV11-2, the J gene TRBJ2-3; D gene uncertain. The CDR3 has 11 amino acids. Trimming took 5 bases from V and 2 from J, leaving 2 bases between them. Germline V gene data show CDR1 as SGHAT and CDR2 as FQNNGV. The CDR3 loop reads CASSNTDTQYF. In nucleotides, the CDR3 is TGTGCCAGCAGCAACACAGATACGCAGTATTTT.

The chain employs TRBV4-1 and TRBJ2-3; a possible D gene is TRBD2 (6 bases). CDR1 is MGHRA and CDR2 is YSYEKL in the germline V gene. Trimming removed 0 bases at V and 5 bases at J, with 12 bases between. The CDR3 contains 15 residues. CDR3 protein: CASSQDPRGGDTQYF. The CDR3 DNA sequence: TGCGCCAGCAGCCAAGATCCGCGGGGAGGAGATACGCAGTATTTT.

CDR3 bases: TGTGCCATCAGCCAGGGGGAACCCTACGAGCAGTACTTC. Translating it yields CAISQGEPYEQYF. The chain carries TRBV10-3 and TRBJ2-7, with 7 bases identical to TRBD1. The length of the CDR3 is 13 residues. The V gene end was trimmed by 6 bases and the J gene end by 2 bases; junction bases not matched to a gene: 4. CDR1 is ENHRY, CDR2 SYGVKD, per germline.

The chain links TRBV6-1 to TRBJ1-1, with D possibly TRBD1 on 6 matching bases. With 4 bases removed from V and 3 bases from J, the gap between germline ends came to 15 bases. CDR1 and CDR2 from the germline V gene are MNHNS and SASEGT. The CDR3 is 15 residues long. This CDR3 reads CASSGLNRADTEAFF. Here the CDR3 DNA reads TGTGCCAGCAGTGGTTTAAACAGGGCGGACACTGAAGCTTTCTTT.

V and J are TRBV18 and TRBJ2-5; D is perhaps TRBD1 or TRBD2 (6 bases each). CDR1 KGHSH and CDR2 LQKENI come from the germline V gene. This CDR3 has 15 residues. V gave up 3 bases and J gave up 2 bases, with 13 bases separating them. The CDR3 here is CASSPQRGVQETQYF. The CDR3 coding sequence is TGTGCCAGCTCACCCCAGAGGGGGGTACAAGAGACCCAGTACTTC.

The chain links TRBV14 to TRBJ1-1; D unclear. V lost 0 bases, J lost 11 bases, and 13 bases lay in between. Looked up from germline, CDR1 is SGHDN and CDR2 is FVKESK. This CDR3 is 13 amino acids long. In nucleotides, the CDR3 is TGTGCCAGCAGCCAAGATCAGGCAGGTACGGCTTTCTTT. Translating gives CASSQDQAGTAFF.

J is TRBJ2-1 and V is TRBV13; TRBD2 agrees at 12 bases. Germline V gene data show CDR1 as PRHDT and CDR2 as FYEKMQ (reference sequence). Trimming cost V 5 bases and J 4 bases; bases outside gene matches: 9. The CDR3 runs 17 residues. The CDR3 DNA is TGTGCCAGCAGCCCAAATTTACTAGCGGGGGGTTACAATGAGCAGTTCTTC. Protein product: CASSPNLLAGGYNEQFF.

V is TRBV18 and J is TRBJ1-1; the D gene is possibly TRBD1 (5 bases). The V gene lost 3 bases and the J gene lost 4 bases, with 9 bases spanning the gap. CDR3 size: 13 residues. Germline CDR1 reads KGHSH; CDR2 reads LQKENI. In DNA form, the CDR3 reads TGTGCCAGCTCACCCGACAGCATCACTGAAGCTTTCTTT. It yields the protein CASSPDSITEAFF.

J is TRBJ2-5 and V is TRBV7-6; D may match TRBD1 or TRBD2 (5 bases each). CDR3 length: 14 amino acids. V gave up 5 bases and J gave up 1 base, with 11 bases separating them. CDR1 and CDR2 from the germline V gene are SGHVS and FNYEAQ. The CDR3: CASSEGRLQETQYF. The CDR3 DNA follows: TGTGCCAGCAGCGAGGGGCGCCTCCAAGAGACCCAGTACTTC. Combining the CDR3 with reference TRBV7-6 and TRBJ2-5 gives the whole variable domain GAGVSQSPRYKVTKRGQDVALRCDPISGHVSLYWYRQALGQGPEFLTYFNYEAQQDKSGLPNDRFSAERPEGSISTLTIQRTEQRDSAMYRCASSEGRLQETQYFGPGTRLLVL.

CDR3 amino acids: CASSFGDSLTDTQYF. The CDR3 DNA is TGTGCCAGCAGCTTCGGGGACTCCCTCACAGATACGCAGTATTTT. This rearrangement joins TRBV7-9 to TRBJ2-3; D may be TRBD2 (6 bases). Germline assignment: CDR1 SEHNR and CDR2 FQNEAQ (reference sequence). V was trimmed by 3 bases and J by 2 bases, leaving 12 bases between them. There are 15 residues in the CDR3.